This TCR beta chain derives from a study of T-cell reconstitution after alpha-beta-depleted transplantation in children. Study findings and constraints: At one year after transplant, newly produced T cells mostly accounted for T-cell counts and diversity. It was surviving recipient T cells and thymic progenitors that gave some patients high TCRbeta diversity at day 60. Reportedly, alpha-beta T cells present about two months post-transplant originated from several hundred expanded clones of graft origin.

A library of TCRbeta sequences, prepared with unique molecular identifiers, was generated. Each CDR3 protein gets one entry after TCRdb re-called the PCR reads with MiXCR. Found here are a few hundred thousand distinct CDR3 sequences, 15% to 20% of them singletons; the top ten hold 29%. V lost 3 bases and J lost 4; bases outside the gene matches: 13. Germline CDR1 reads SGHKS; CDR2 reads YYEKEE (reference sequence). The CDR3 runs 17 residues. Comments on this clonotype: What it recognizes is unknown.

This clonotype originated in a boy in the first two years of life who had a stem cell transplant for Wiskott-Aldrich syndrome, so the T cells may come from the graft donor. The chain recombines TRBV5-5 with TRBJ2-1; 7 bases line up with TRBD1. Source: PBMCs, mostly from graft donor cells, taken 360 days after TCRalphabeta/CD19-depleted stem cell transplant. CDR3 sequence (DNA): TGTGCCAGCAGCTCCCGGGACAGCCAGGGGGTATACAATGAGCAGTTCTTC. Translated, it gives CASSSRDSQGVYNEQFF.